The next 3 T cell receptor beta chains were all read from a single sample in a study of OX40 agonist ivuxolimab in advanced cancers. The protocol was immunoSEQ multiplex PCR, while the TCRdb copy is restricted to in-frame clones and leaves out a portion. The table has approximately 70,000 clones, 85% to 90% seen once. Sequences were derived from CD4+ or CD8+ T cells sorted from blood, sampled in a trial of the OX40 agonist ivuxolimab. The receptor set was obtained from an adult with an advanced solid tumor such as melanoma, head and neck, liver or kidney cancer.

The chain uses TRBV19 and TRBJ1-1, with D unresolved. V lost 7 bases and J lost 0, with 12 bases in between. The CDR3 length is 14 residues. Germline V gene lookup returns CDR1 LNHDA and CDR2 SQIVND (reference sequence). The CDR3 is CASNSQGMNTEAFF. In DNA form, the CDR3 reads TGTGCCAGTAATTCACAAGGGATGAACACTGAAGCTTTCTTT.

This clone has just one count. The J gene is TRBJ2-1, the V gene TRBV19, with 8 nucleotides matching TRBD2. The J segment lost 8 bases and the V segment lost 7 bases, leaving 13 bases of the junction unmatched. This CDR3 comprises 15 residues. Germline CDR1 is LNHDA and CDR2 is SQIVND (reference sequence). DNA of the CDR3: TGTGCCAGTACCCGCGCCGGCGGGAGGTCCGATGAGCAGTTCTTC. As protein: CASTRAGGRSDEQFF.

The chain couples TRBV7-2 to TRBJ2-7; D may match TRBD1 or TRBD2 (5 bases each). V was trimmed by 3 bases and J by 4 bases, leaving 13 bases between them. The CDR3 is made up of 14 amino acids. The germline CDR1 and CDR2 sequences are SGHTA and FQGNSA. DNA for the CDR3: TGTGCCAGCAGCTTTCGGGACGGCAGTTACGAGCAGTACTTC. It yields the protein CASSFRDGSYEQYF.